Below, 8 T cell receptor beta chains from the same sample are listed, as sequenced in a study of blood T cell repertoires in COVID-19. Sequencing used immunoSEQ multiplex PCR; TCRdb keeps in-frame clones, though not all of them. The sample lists roughly 150,000 clones, roughly 80% seen once, with over 7% in the top ten. Sequencing input: peripheral blood. These receptors all stem from a woman older than 75 with COVID-19, enrolled during active disease.

This rearrangement joins TRBV6-4 to TRBJ2-1, with 8 bases fitting TRBD2. CDR3 length equals 15 residues. V gave up 6 bases and J gave up 4 bases; unmatched junction bases: 8. Germline CDR1 is MRHNA and CDR2 is SNTAGT. The CDR3 coding sequence is TGTGCCAGCAGGGAATCTAGCGGGTTATACAATGAGCAGTTCTTC. Translation: CASRESSGLYNEQFF.

This chain connects TRBV27 to TRBJ1-1; 7 bases match TRBD1. Germline CDR1 reads MNHEY; CDR2 reads SMNVEV (reference sequence). The CDR3 consists of 15 residues. J lost 2 bases, V lost 5 bases, and 8 bases had no gene match. The CDR3 coding sequence is TGTGCCAGCAGTAGGACAGGTCGGGGTAACACTGAAGCTTTCTTT. Translating gives CASSRTGRGNTEAFF.

CDR3 sequence (DNA): TGCAGCGTACTCGGGGGGGTGGGCAATGAGCAGTTCTTC. Protein: CSVLGGVGNEQFF. V gene TRBV29-1 combines with J gene TRBJ2-1; TRBD2 matches 8 bases. This CDR3 has 13 residues. V was clipped by 6 bases and J by 6 bases; unmatched bases: 7. Looked up from germline, CDR1 is SQVTM and CDR2 is ANQGSEA.

CDR3 nucleotide sequence: TGTGCCAGTGCCGGGGGGGAGAATTCACCCCTCCACTTT. This sequence encodes CASAGGENSPLHF. The chain recombines TRBV7-6 with TRBJ1-6; TRBD1 is a possible D gene (5 bases). The CDR3 runs to 13 residues. The V end lost 9 bases, the J end lost 7 bases, and 13 bases lay between the germline ends. Looked up from germline, CDR1 is SGHVS and CDR2 is FNYEAQ.

The CDR3 sequence is CASSQWEKLFF. Written as DNA, the CDR3 is TGTGCCAGCAGCCAGTGGGAAAAACTGTTTTTT. This rearrangement joins TRBV7-2 to TRBJ1-4; D is unclear. The V gene's germline CDR1 is SGHTA and CDR2 FQGNSA. V lost 5 bases and J 8 bases, leaving 6 bases between the germline ends. CDR3 length equals 11 residues.

This chain connects TRBV3-1 (or the pseudogene TRBV3-2) to TRBJ1-5; D is undetermined. Germline CDR1 LGHDT, CDR2 YNNKEL (reference sequence). CDR3 length equals 13 residues. V lost 1 base and J 5 bases, leaving 6 bases between the germline ends. The CDR3 protein is CASSQGRDQPQHF. The CDR3, as DNA: TGTGCCAGCAGCCAAGGACGGGATCAGCCCCAGCATTTT.

The rearrangement joins TRBV20-1 to TRBJ1-4; weak D call: TRBD1 (5 bases). Germline V lookup: CDR1 DFQATT, CDR2 SNEGSKA (reference sequence). The ends were cut back, 5 bases at V and 8 bases at J, with 6 bases in the middle. The CDR3 runs to 10 residues. The CDR3 sequence is CSARGEKLFF. The CDR3 DNA is TGCAGTGCTCGGGGGGAAAAACTGTTTTTT.

In nucleotides, the CDR3 is TGCGCCAGCAGCGTGGACAGGGGGAGTCAGCCCCAGCATTTT. It specifies CASSVDRGSQPQHF. The rearrangement joins TRBV5-1 to TRBJ1-5; TRBD1 matches 10 bases. This CDR3 is 14 amino acids long. Germline CDR1 and CDR2: SGHRS and YFSETQ. Trimming at V came to 4 bases and at J to 6 bases, leaving 4 bases not matched to a gene.